The T cell receptor (beta chain) described here comes from a study of cytomegalovirus exposure and HLA in healthy donors. Turning to the study itself: Drawn from HLA-typed donors, roughly 87 million unique TCRs were held in an early data release. Study-wide findings and caveats: Altogether, 164 TCR beta chains were recorded as cytomegalovirus-associated. For most subjects, TCR beta sequences were reported to predict HLA-A and HLA-B alleles with accuracy.

The trim removed 2 bases at V and 5 bases at J, leaving 9 bases unmatched. The CDR3 has 16 amino acids. Germline CDR1 SGHAT, CDR2 FQDESV (reference sequence). PCR primers comprised 60 Vbeta and 13 Jbeta primers. Profiled with immunoSEQ multiplex PCR; TCRdb holds only in-frame clones, not every one. The sample holds about 160,000 clones; more than 65% are singletons and the top ten take about 1.3%. Of note for this clone: Its antigen is as yet unknown.

The chain has TRBV11-1 and TRBJ2-1, with 7 positions matching TRBD2. The sequence came from a man aged 30 to 45 in good health and CMV-seronegative. Sequencing was carried out using PBMCs. The CDR3 loop is CASSLLGGIHNNEQFF. DNA of the CDR3: TGTGCCAGCAGCTTACTCGGGGGGATCCACAACAATGAGCAGTTCTTC. Full variable domain (remainder filled in from reference TRBV11-1 and TRBJ2-1): EAEVAQSPRYKITEKSQAVAFWCDPISGHATLYWYRQILGQGPELLVQFQDESVVDDSQLPKDRFSAERLKGVDSTLKIQPAELGDSAMYLCASSLLGGIHNNEQFFGPGTRLTVL.